This is a list of T cell receptor beta chains from one sample in a study of blood T cell repertoires in COVID-19. TCRdb's table, derived via immunoSEQ multiplex PCR, lists solely in-frame clones and lacks some. The sample comprises 250,000 or so clones, roughly 90% of which are singletons, and under 3.5% rests with the top ten. Sequenced: peripheral blood. The receptor source for this set is a woman under 40 with active or convalescent COVID-19. Each CDR3 is given with its conserved first and last residue. A D gene is named only where the DNA matches it firmly. Clone size is stated in some rows and not others, as once, few, many or a class when expanded.

D,size,J,V,CDR3,DNA
TRBD1,many,TRBJ2-7,TRBV7-6,CASSSWTGSSYEQYF,TGTGCCAGCAGCTCCTGGACAGGGAGCTCCTACGAGCAGTACTTC
TRBD1,-,TRBJ1-4,TRBV7-9,CASSPRTGVEKLFF,TGTGCCAGCAGCCCGCGGACAGGGGTGGAAAAACTGTTTTTT
TRBD1,-,TRBJ1-3,TRBV28,CASSFDRGYTIYF,TGTGCCAGCAGTTTCGACAGGGGCTACACCATATATTTT
-,-,TRBJ2-7,TRBV2,CASSEIERYEQYF,TGTGCCAGCAGTGAGATAGAGAGATACGAGCAGTACTTC
TRBD1,-,TRBJ1-4,TRBV4-1,CASSQPRTGYHEKLFF,TGCGCCAGCAGCCAACCCAGGACAGGGTATCATGAAAAACTGTTTTTT
TRBD1,-,TRBJ1-2,TRBV3-1/TRBV3-2,CASSQTVRDRGGYTF,TGTGCCAGCAGCCAGACAGTCCGGGACAGGGGAGGCTACACCTTC
-,-,TRBJ1-6,TRBV28,CASSLVGSSYNSPLHF,TGTGCCAGCAGTTTAGTCGGGAGCTCCTATAATTCACCCCTCCACTTT
-,once,TRBJ2-3,TRBV6-5,CASSQAGDTQYF,TGTGCCAGCAGTCAGGCGGGAGATACGCAGTATTTT
TRBD1,-,TRBJ1-4,TRBV30,CAWSGQGLSNEKLFF,TGTGCCTGGAGTGGACAGGGGTTGTCTAATGAAAAACTGTTTTTT
TRBD1,-,TRBJ1-2,TRBV24-1,CATSPPGQGTGYTF,TGTGCCACCAGTCCCCCGGGACAGGGGACTGGCTACACCTTC
TRBD1,-,TRBJ1-2,TRBV18,CASSLGTGNYGYTF,TGTGCCAGCTCACTTGGGACAGGGAACTATGGCTACACCTTC
-,-,TRBJ2-3,TRBV21-1,CASSKEGATDTQYF,TGTGCCAGCAGCAAAGAGGGAGCAACAGATACGCAGTATTTT
TRBD1,-,TRBJ1-2,TRBV24-1,CATSDPGQGNYGYTF,TGTGCCACCAGTGATCCGGGACAGGGGAACTATGGCTACACCTTC
TRBD1,-,TRBJ1-2,TRBV7-2,CASSLQGVNGYTF,TGTGCCAGCAGCTTACAGGGGGTCAATGGCTACACCTTC
-,-,TRBJ1-1,TRBV27,CASSSPNTEAFF,TGTGCCAGCAGTTCCCCTAACACTGAAGCTTTCTTT
-,-,TRBJ2-3,TRBV9,CASSVVGGARDTQYF,TGTGCCAGCAGCGTAGTTGGGGGGGCCCGGGATACGCAGTATTTT
-,once,TRBJ2-7,TRBV30,CAWSADRIYEQYF,TGTGCCTGGAGTGCCGACAGGATCTACGAGCAGTACTTC
TRBD1,-,TRBJ2-5,TRBV27,CASSLRGRKTQYF,TGTGCCAGCAGTTTGAGGGGGCGAAAGACCCAGTACTTC
TRBD1,-,TRBJ1-1,TRBV18,CASSPGTGSWNTEAFF,TGTGCCAGCTCACCTGGGACAGGGTCGTGGAACACTGAAGCTTTCTTT
-,-,TRBJ1-2,TRBV29-1,CSVEDQGNYGYTF,TGCAGCGTTGAAGATCAGGGAAACTATGGCTACACCTTC
TRBD2,-,TRBJ2-3,TRBV2,CASRGTSGGAANTQYF,TGTGCCAGCAGGGGGACTAGCGGGGGGGCCGCTAATACGCAGTATTTT
TRBD1,-,TRBJ1-5,TRBV7-9,CASSPTGSSNQPQHF,TGTGCCAGCAGCCCGACAGGGTCCAGCAATCAGCCCCAGCATTTT
-,-,TRBJ1-4,TRBV28,CASSFKGYGEKLFF,TGTGCCAGCAGTTTTAAGGGGTACGGTGAAAAACTGTTTTTT
TRBD1,-,TRBJ1-6,TRBV3-1/TRBV3-2,CASSHMDRGNSPLHF,TGTGCCAGCAGCCACATGGACAGGGGTAATTCACCCCTCCACTTT
-,once,TRBJ1-2,TRBV4-2,CASSQDEAGVYGYTF,TGTGCCAGCAGCCAAGATGAGGCAGGGGTCTATGGCTACACCTTC
TRBD2,-,TRBJ2-3,TRBV3-1/TRBV3-2,CASSQRTSGGDTQYF,TGTGCCAGCAGCCAACGTACTAGCGGCGGAGATACGCAGTATTTT
-,-,TRBJ2-6,TRBV6-2/TRBV6-3,CASSRGTGFNPSGANVLTF,TGTGCCAGCAGTCGGGGAACAGGGTTTAACCCCTCTGGGGCCAACGTCCTGACTTTC
-,-,TRBJ1-1,TRBV7-8,CASSLWGENTEAFF,TGTGCCAGCAGCTTGTGGGGGGAGAACACTGAAGCTTTCTTT
TRBD2,-,TRBJ2-3,TRBV7-9,CASSQRGLAGASTDTQYF,TGTGCCAGCAGCCAAAGGGGACTAGCGGGGGCTAGCACAGATACGCAGTATTTT
-,-,TRBJ2-1,TRBV19,CASSTRFHEQFF,TGTGCCAGTAGTACCAGGTTCCATGAGCAGTTCTTC
-,-,TRBJ2-2,TRBV7-2,CASSVSGYTGELFF,TGTGCCAGCAGCGTTAGCGGTTACACCGGGGAGCTGTTTTTT